This is a list of T cell receptor beta chains from one sample in a study of response to subunit inactivated influenza vaccine. One entry per CDR3 protein results from TCRdb running MiXCR on the RT-PCR reads. The table records hundreds of thousands of distinct CDR3 sequences, 14% of them present only once. Here the sequenced sample was PBMCs from blood, taken 14 days before vaccination. The receptors stem from a man between 45 and 60 years old who received an inactivated influenza vaccine. Each CDR3 is given with its conserved first and last residue. The D gene is left open where the match is weak. Clone size, where shown, is once, few, many, or a class for clones that have expanded.

>TRBV20-1|TRBJ2-5|TRBD2|NA
CSARGTSHETQYF
TGCAGTGCTAGAGGGACTAGCCACGAGACCCAGTACTTC
>TRBV12-5|TRBJ2-3|TRBD1|NA
CASGLTGGPDTQYF
TGTGCTAGTGGTCTCACAGGGGGCCCAGATACGCAGTATTTT
>TRBV29-1|TRBJ2-1|NA|NA
CSARLGAIYNEQFF
TGCAGCGCCCGACTCGGGGCGATCTACAATGAGCAGTTCTTC
>TRBV29-1|TRBJ2-7|NA|NA
CSVERLEARTYEQYF
TGCAGCGTTGAGCGCCTAGAAGCCAGGACCTACGAGCAGTACTTC
>TRBV20-1|TRBJ2-3|TRBD1|NA
CSALSRGLGSTDTQYF
TGCAGTGCTTTGAGCAGGGGGCTTGGTAGCACAGATACGCAGTATTTT
>TRBV12-3/TRBV12-4|TRBJ2-7|NA|NA
CASSLASPYEQYF
TGTGCCAGCAGTTTGGCTAGCCCCTACGAGCAGTACTTC
>TRBV4-1|TRBJ2-3|NA|few
CASSPGRERTDTQYF
TGCGCCAGCAGCCCCGGTAGGGAACGCACAGATACGCAGTATTTT
>TRBV2|TRBJ1-4|TRBD1|few
CASTRTGGASNEKLFF
TGTGCCAGCACCCGGACAGGGGGCGCTTCTAATGAAAAACTGTTTTTT
>TRBV3-1|TRBJ1-1|NA|NA
CASSQDRGEAFF
TGTGCCAGCAGCCAAGATCGAGGAGAAGCTTTCTTT
>TRBV11-2|TRBJ2-7|NA|many
CASSLVGLVSSYEQYF
TGTGCCAGCAGCTTAGTTGGGCTAGTTTCTAGTTACGAGCAGTACTTC
>TRBV7-6|TRBJ2-3|TRBD1|NA
CASSLVYRGSTDTQYF
TGTGCCAGCAGCTTAGTTTACAGGGGTAGCACAGATACGCAGTATTTT
>TRBV11-2|TRBJ2-1|TRBD1|few
CASSFGQGSVKWDEQFF
TGTGCCAGCAGCTTCGGACAGGGGTCAGTAAAGTGGGATGAGCAGTTCTTC
>TRBV20-1|TRBJ1-1|NA|many
CSATLGQWNTEAFF
TGCAGTGCCACACTCGGACAGTGGAACACTGAAGCTTTCTTT
>TRBV23-1|TRBJ1-5|TRBD1|NA
CASITPNLGQGTLESNQPQHF
TGCGCCAGCATCACCCCCAACCTAGGACAGGGGACATTAGAAAGCAATCAGCCCCAGCATTTT
>TRBV7-2|TRBJ2-7|NA|many
CASSLDRGGEQYF
TGTGCCAGCAGCTTAGATAGGGGTGGCGAGCAGTACTTC
>TRBV6-1|TRBJ2-7|NA|many
CASTRSDGAYEQYF
TGTGCCAGCACCCGGAGCGACGGGGCCTACGAGCAGTACTTC
>TRBV20-1|TRBJ2-1|TRBD1|few
CSATGTGGPLGQFF
TGCAGTGCTACCGGGACAGGGGGCCCCTTGGGGCAGTTCTTC
>TRBV5-1|TRBJ1-4|NA|NA
CASSLDIGEKLFF
TGCGCCAGCAGCCTAGACATCGGGGAAAAACTGTTTTTT
>TRBV10-3|TRBJ2-1|TRBD1|NA
CAISPNHRDRGQDEQFF
TGTGCCATCAGTCCAAATCACCGGGACAGGGGGCAAGATGAGCAGTTCTTC
>TRBV10-3|TRBJ2-7|NA|few
CAISESGAGKSNTYEQYF
TGTGCCATCAGTGAGTCAGGAGCAGGCAAGAGTAATACCTACGAGCAGTACTTC
>TRBV15|TRBJ2-6|NA|once
CATSVLKAGANVLTF
TGTGCCACCAGCGTCCTTAAAGCTGGGGCCAACGTCCTGACTTTC
>TRBV28|TRBJ1-6|TRBD1|NA
CASSGTGRLSNSPLHF
TGTGCCAGCAGTGGGACAGGGCGACTTTCCAATTCACCCCTCCACTTT
>TRBV28|TRBJ2-7|NA|NA
CASSTTEPTEQYF
TGTGCCAGCAGTACGACAGAACCAACGGAGCAGTACTTC
>TRBV5-5|TRBJ1-2|NA|NA
CASSLTGQNRLYGYTF
TGTGCCAGCAGCTTGACAGGGCAAAATAGGCTTTATGGCTACACCTTC
>TRBV28|TRBJ1-6|NA|few
CASSPDGHNSPLHF
TGTGCCAGCAGTCCAGACGGTCATAATTCACCCCTCCACTTT
>TRBV29-1|TRBJ1-1|NA|few
CSVSRLNTEAFF
TGCAGCGTGAGCAGACTGAACACTGAAGCTTTCTTT
>TRBV20-1|TRBJ2-1|TRBD2|NA
CSAKRAGLPYNEQFF
TGCAGTGCAAAACGAGCGGGATTGCCCTACAATGAGCAGTTCTTC
>TRBV20-1|TRBJ2-1|TRBD2|NA
CSASGTSGGNNEQFF
TGCAGTGCATCCGGGACTAGCGGGGGGAACAATGAGCAGTTCTTC
>TRBV4-3|TRBJ2-2|NA|NA
CASSHIPNTGELFF
TGCGCCAGCAGCCACATACCGAACACCGGGGAGCTGTTTTTT
>TRBV7-9|TRBJ2-1|NA|NA
CASSPRSGYNEQFF
TGTGCCAGCAGCCCGCGGAGCGGATACAATGAGCAGTTCTTC
>TRBV11-2|TRBJ1-5|TRBD1|few
CASSSRGPGGTSNQPQHF
TGTGCCAGCAGCTCCCGGGGGCCAGGGGGCACCAGCAATCAGCCCCAGCATTTT
>TRBV19|TRBJ1-1|NA|NA
CASSILPAGGTEAFF
TGTGCCAGTAGTATTCTCCCAGCTGGGGGAACTGAAGCTTTCTTT
>TRBV7-9|TRBJ2-2|NA|few
CASSLGSRTRTGELFF
TGTGCCAGCAGCTTAGGTAGCAGGACGCGCACCGGGGAGCTGTTTTTT
>TRBV27|TRBJ2-1|TRBD2|NA
CASRQLAGNIYNEQFF
TGTGCCAGCAGGCAATTAGCGGGCAATATTTACAATGAGCAGTTCTTC
>TRBV12-3/TRBV12-4|TRBJ1-1|NA|NA
CASRGGTETEAFF
TGTGCCAGCAGGGGTGGGACGGAGACTGAAGCTTTCTTT
>TRBV6-2/TRBV6-3|TRBJ1-1|TRBD1|NA
CASSTLLTGVTEAFF
TGTGCCAGCAGTACGCTTCTGACAGGGGTGACTGAAGCTTTCTTT
>TRBV15|TRBJ2-6|TRBD1|few
CATSRKTGGAGANVLTF
TGTGCCACCAGCAGAAAAACAGGGGGCGCTGGGGCCAACGTCCTGACTTTC
>TRBV6-2/TRBV6-3|TRBJ1-1|NA|few
CASSYSAGVEAFF
TGTGCCAGCAGTTACAGCGCAGGGGTTGAAGCTTTCTTT
>TRBV2|TRBJ1-2|NA|NA
CASSVQANYGYTF
TGTGCCAGCAGTGTTCAGGCTAACTATGGCTACACCTTC
>TRBV12-3/TRBV12-4|TRBJ2-1|TRBD2|NA
CASSSSSGRAYSEQFF
TGTGCCAGCAGTTCATCTAGCGGGAGGGCTTACAGTGAGCAGTTCTTC
>TRBV5-1|TRBJ2-1|NA|NA
CASSSLGAYNEQLF
TGCGCCAGCAGCTCGCTTGGCGCCTACAATGAGCAGCTCTTC
>TRBV4-2|TRBJ2-1|TRBD2|few
CASSQGLAGLGSYNEQFF
TGTGCCAGCAGCCAAGGGCTAGCGGGGTTGGGCTCCTACAATGAGCAGTTCTTC
>TRBV12-3/TRBV12-4|TRBJ2-7|NA|NA
CASSWRGYKQYF
TGTGCCAGCAGTTGGCGCGGCTACAAGCAGTACTTC
>TRBV5-6|TRBJ2-2|TRBD2|NA
CASSSTSGRANTGELFF
TGTGCCAGCAGCTCGACTAGCGGGAGGGCCAACACCGGGGAGCTGTTTTTT
>TRBV27|TRBJ2-2|TRBD1|NA
CASSLIGRGRVTGELFF
TGTGCCAGCAGTTTAATTGGCAGGGGGCGCGTCACCGGGGAGCTGTTTTTT
>TRBV6-1|TRBJ2-2|NA|few
CASSEGGWGPEAGELFF
TGTGCCAGCAGTGAAGGTGGTTGGGGGCCGGAAGCCGGGGAGCTGTTTTTT
>TRBV29-1|TRBJ2-1|NA|many
CSVLPTMFEQFF
TGCAGCGTTTTGCCTACGATGTTTGAGCAGTTCTTC
>TRBV4-3|TRBJ1-5|TRBD1|many
CASSRDRGGSQPQHF
TGCGCCAGCAGCCGAGACAGGGGCGGTAGTCAGCCCCAGCATTTT
>TRBV20-1|TRBJ2-5|NA|many
CSASDWETQYF
TGCAGTGCTAGTGATTGGGAGACCCAGTACTTC
>TRBV14|TRBJ2-5|NA|few
CASSQDPQGHQETQYF
TGTGCCAGCAGCCAAGATCCTCAGGGGCACCAAGAGACCCAGTACTTC
>TRBV9|TRBJ1-6|NA|NA
CASSGQGDRSSYNSPLHF
TGTGCCAGCAGCGGGCAAGGAGACCGGAGCTCCTATAATTCACCCCTCCACTTT
>TRBV6-1|TRBJ1-2|TRBD1|few
CASRRTGGIENGYTF
TGTGCCAGCAGAAGGACAGGGGGCATTGAAAATGGCTACACCTTC
>TRBV9|TRBJ2-7|NA|NA
CASSVAADRAYEQYF
TGTGCCAGCAGCGTAGCAGCTGATCGGGCCTACGAGCAGTACTTC
>TRBV6-2/TRBV6-3|TRBJ2-5|NA|few
CASSYGGPRETQYF
TGTGCCAGCAGTTACGGGGGACCCCGAGAGACCCAGTACTTC
>TRBV12-3/TRBV12-4|TRBJ2-1|TRBD2|few
CASSFRLADSYNEQFF
TGTGCCAGCAGTTTTAGGCTAGCGGACTCCTACAATGAGCAGTTCTTC
>TRBV28|TRBJ2-7|NA|few
CASSSYSLSYEQYF
TGTGCCAGCAGTTCCTACAGTCTTTCCTACGAGCAGTACTTC